The 23 T cell receptor beta chains in this list originate from one sample, sequenced in a study of blood T cell repertoires in COVID-19. Profiling relied on immunoSEQ multiplex PCR, and the TCRdb table lists in-frame clones only, not all of them. This table has 50,000 to 65,000 clones, roughly nine tenths appearing once. Input material: peripheral blood. The receptors were sampled from a man aged 55 to 70 with active COVID-19.

V and J are TRBV7-2 and TRBJ2-3; a possible D gene is TRBD2 (6 bases). The CDR3 is made up of 15 amino acids. The germline V gene has CDR1 SGHTA and CDR2 FQGNSA. Trimming took off 7 bases at V and 0 bases at J, with 14 bases between the two ends. CDR3 bases: TGTGCCAGCAAGCCCATAGCGGCTAGCACAGATACGCAGTATTTT. Translated, it gives CASKPIAASTDTQYF.

V usage is TRBV4-1 and J usage is TRBJ1-5; maybe TRBD1 (5 bases). CDR3 size: 15 residues. The V end lost 0 bases, the J end lost 4 bases, and 10 bases lay between the germline ends. Germline CDR1 is MGHRA and CDR2 is YSYEKL. CDR3 amino acids: CASSQDSAGNQPQHF. The CDR3 DNA reads as TGCGCCAGCAGCCAAGATTCGGCAGGGAATCAGCCCCAGCATTTT.

V and J are TRBV7-9 and TRBJ2-3; D uncertain. There are 14 residues in the CDR3. Germline V gives CDR1 SEHNR, CDR2 FQNEAQ (reference sequence). Trimming stripped 2 bases from V and 0 bases from J, with 6 bases between. CDR3 loop: CASSLSLSTDTQYF. The CDR3 bases are TGTGCCAGCAGCTTATCACTTAGCACAGATACGCAGTATTTT.

The chain combines TRBV15 with TRBJ2-7, with D possibly being TRBD1 (6 bases). V lost 5 bases, J lost 4 bases, and 15 bases lay in between. CDR3 length: 14 residues. The V gene's germline CDR1 is LNHNV and CDR2 YYDKDF (reference sequence). For the CDR3, the DNA is TGTGCCACCAGCCTCTCCGGGACAAGTTACGAGCAGTACTTC. This gives the protein CATSLSGTSYEQYF.

This sequence joins TRBV3-1 (or the pseudogene TRBV3-2) and TRBJ1-3; no clear D. The CDR3 contains 15 residues. Trimming left V 4 bases short and J 0 bases short, with 10 bases between. Germline V CDR1 and CDR2: LGHDT, YNNKEL (reference sequence). The DNA for the CDR3 is TGTGCCAGCAGCCCAGAAAGGAGCTCTGGAAACACCATATATTTT. Amino acid sequence: CASSPERSSGNTIYF.

V and J are TRBV6-6 and TRBJ2-5; the D gene is possibly TRBD2 (5 bases). Germline V CDR1 and CDR2: MNHNY, SVGAGI (reference sequence). V dropped 2 bases and J dropped 1 base, with 14 bases sitting between them. The CDR3 consists of 16 residues. The CDR3 sequence: CASSYVPGMFQETQYF. In nucleotides, the CDR3 is TGTGCCAGCAGTTACGTTCCGGGGATGTTCCAAGAGACCCAGTACTTC.

The rearrangement uses TRBV27 and TRBJ2-7, with 7 bases identical to TRBD1. Trimming took 5 bases from V and 0 from J; bases not matched to a gene: 7. This CDR3 has 15 amino acids. The germline V gene has CDR1 MNHEY and CDR2 SMNVEV (reference sequence). CDR3 DNA sequence: TGTGCCAGCAGTCAGGACAGGACGAGCTCCTACGAGCAGTACTTC. Protein: CASSQDRTSSYEQYF.

The chain carries TRBV18 and TRBJ2-4, with 8 bases identical to TRBD1. This CDR3 is built from 16 residues. Germline V lookup: CDR1 KGHSH, CDR2 LQKENI. Trimming removed 2 bases from V and 8 bases from J; junction bases left unmatched: 11. The chain's CDR3 is CASSPGGQGLFDIQYF. The DNA for the CDR3 is TGTGCCAGCTCACCAGGAGGACAGGGACTGTTTGACATTCAGTACTTC.

This clone occurred a few times. The rearrangement uses TRBV7-9 and TRBJ1-3; no clear D gene. CDR1 is SEHNR, CDR2 FQNEAQ, per germline (reference sequence). The germline V and J ends were trimmed by 1 base and 4 bases, with 5 bases remaining between them. The CDR3 covers 13 residues. CDR3 loop: CASSLELGNTIYF. The CDR3 DNA is TGTGCCAGCAGCTTAGAACTCGGAAACACCATATATTTT.

This sequence joins TRBV14 and TRBJ2-1; D gene ambiguous. CDR1 is SGHDN, CDR2 FVKESK, per germline. The length of the CDR3 is 17 residues. V dropped 4 bases and J dropped 5 bases, with 21 bases sitting between them. CDR3 coding DNA: TGTGCCAGCAGCCTCTTCGTCGAGGTGGGTACCCACAATGAGCAGTTCTTC. Translating gives CASSLFVEVGTHNEQFF. Full variable domain (missing parts from reference TRBV14 and TRBJ2-1): EAGVTQFPSHSVIEKGQTVTLRCDPISGHDNLYWYRRVMGKEIKFLLHFVKESKQDESGMPNNRFLAERTGGTYSTLKVQPAELEDSGVYFCASSLFVEVGTHNEQFFGPGTRLTVL.

The genes are TRBV7-2 and TRBJ1-3; D gene ambiguous. V lost 6 bases and J lost 0, with 9 bases in between. Germline V gene sequence: CDR1 SGHTA, CDR2 FQGNSA. The CDR3 totals 14 residues. The CDR3 region is CASRGTYSGNTIYF. In DNA, the CDR3 is TGTGCCAGCAGGGGCACGTACTCTGGAAACACCATATATTTT.

The V gene is TRBV9, the J gene TRBJ2-1; D unresolved. V was cut by 4 bases and J by 5 bases, with 10 bases left in between. Germline V gene lookup returns CDR1 SGDLS and CDR2 YYNGEE. This CDR3 region has 13 residues. The DNA of the CDR3 is TGTGCCAGCAGCTTCGGGTCTAACAATGAGCAGTTCTTC. This encodes CASSFGSNNEQFF.

The chain joins TRBV20-1 to TRBJ2-7; TRBD1 aligns across 8 bases. V trimming: 4 bases; J trimming: 2 bases; junction bases outside the gene matches: 7. The germline CDR1 and CDR2 sequences are DFQATT and SNEGSKA (reference sequence). This CDR3 comprises 14 residues. This chain's CDR3 is CSANEDRATYEQYF. The CDR3 DNA is TGCAGTGCTAATGAGGACAGGGCCACCTACGAGCAGTACTTC.

This clone was observed once. The chain couples TRBV7-8 to TRBJ2-1; 12 bases map to TRBD2. This CDR3 has 16 amino acids. Germline CDR1 and CDR2: SGHVS and FQNEAQ. V lost 5 bases to trimming and J lost 7 bases; unmatched junction nucleotides: 9. DNA of the CDR3: TGTGCCAGCAGCCCATGGACTAGCGGGAACCGGAATGAGCAGTTCTTC. Its protein is CASSPWTSGNRNEQFF.

The chain is built from TRBV4-3 and TRBJ2-7; 7 bases match TRBD1. Per the germline V gene, CDR1 is LGHNA and CDR2 is YSLEER. The CDR3 has 14 residues. With 1 base clipped from V and 3 bases from J, the junction kept 3 bases outside the gene matches. The CDR3 protein is CASSQVAGGYEQYF. The DNA of the CDR3 is TGCGCCAGCAGCCAAGTGGCAGGGGGCTACGAGCAGTACTTC.

The rearrangement links TRBV5-5 to TRBJ1-1; maybe TRBD1 (5 bases). Trimming took 2 bases from V and 4 from J, leaving 12 bases between them. This CDR3 spans 14 amino acids. Germline CDR1 and CDR2: SGHKS and YYEKEE (reference sequence). The CDR3 reads CASSLGVLATEAFF. CDR3 in DNA: TGTGCCAGCAGCTTAGGGGTTTTGGCCACTGAAGCTTTCTTT.

The V call is TRBV27, the J call TRBJ2-1, with 11 bases matching TRBD2. The germline CDR1 and CDR2 sequences are MNHEY and SMNVEV (reference sequence). The CDR3 loop spans 16 amino acids. J was trimmed by 2 bases and V by 3 bases; bases with no gene match: 3. CDR3 loop: CASSFWGLAAYNEQFF. CDR3 coding DNA: TGTGCCAGCAGTTTTTGGGGACTAGCGGCCTACAATGAGCAGTTCTTC.

The chain links TRBV2 to TRBJ2-7; perhaps TRBD2 as D (6 bases). Germline assignment: CDR1 SNHLY and CDR2 FYNNEI. The V and J ends lost 7 bases and 7 bases respectively, with 14 bases between them. The CDR3 extends over 12 amino acids. This chain's CDR3 is CASTDRDLEQYF. The CDR3 DNA is TGTGCCAGCACGGATCGGGACTTAGAGCAGTACTTC.

The J gene is TRBJ1-2, the V gene TRBV24-1; 8 nucleotides align to TRBD1. V lost 7 bases to trimming and J lost 7 bases; unmatched junction nucleotides: 4. Germline CDR1 reads KGHDR; CDR2 reads SFDVKD. The CDR3 is 12 amino acids. CDR3 nucleotides: TGTGCCACCAGCCGGACAGGGATTGGCTACACCTTC. It yields the protein CATSRTGIGYTF.

As regards this clone: The germline gene is not matched at one end of the junction; a read error may be the cause. The V gene is TRBV6-5, the J gene TRBJ1-3; D gene unclear. Germline V gives CDR1 MNHEY, CDR2 SVGAGI. The CDR3 totals 13 residues. CDR3 in DNA: TGTGCTAGCACCCAGGTCTCTGGAAACACCATATATTTT. Translated, it gives CASTQVSGNTIYF.

The J gene is TRBJ1-2, the V gene TRBV5-1, with D perhaps matching TRBD1 (5 bases). Trimming left V 6 bases short and J 4 bases short, with 19 bases between. The CDR3 has 15 amino acids. Looked up from germline, CDR1 is SGHRS and CDR2 is YFSETQ. In DNA form, the CDR3 reads TGCGCCAGCAAAGACGGTGCAGGGCTACTCTATGGCTACACCTTC. Translating it yields CASKDGAGLLYGYTF.

The chain couples TRBV7-2 to TRBJ2-1; 14 nucleotides align to TRBD2. This CDR3 comprises 15 residues. Germline CDR1 reads SGHTA; CDR2 reads FQGNSA. V lost 4 bases and J lost 6; bases outside the gene matches: 2. For the CDR3, the DNA is TGTGCCAGCAGCTCGGGACTAGCGGGAGTCAATGAGCAGTTCTTC. This translates into CASSSGLAGVNEQFF.

The DNA of the CDR3 is TGTGCCAGCAGTCCCTCGACAGGGGAATATAATTCACCCCTCCACTTT. Protein: CASSPSTGEYNSPLHF. This chain links TRBV27 with TRBJ1-6, with 8 nucleotides matching TRBD1. This CDR3 is 16 amino acids long. J lost 4 bases, V lost 5 bases, and 7 bases had no gene match. Germline V gives CDR1 MNHEY, CDR2 SMNVEV (reference sequence).